The present T cell receptor beta chain was sequenced within a study of persistence of HIV-infected CD4 T cells. Study-level information: Suppressive ART had lasted a median of approximately 8 years.

A word on this clone: Antigen specificity is unknown.

The ends were cut back, 3 bases at V and 7 bases at J, with 10 bases in the middle. CDR1 and CDR2 from the germline V gene are WNHNN and SYGVQD (reference sequence). The CDR3 is 13 residues long. The libraries were made with immunoSEQ version 4 in survey mode. Generated by immunoSEQ multiplex PCR, the TCRdb table keeps only in-frame clones and is missing some. Altogether about 25,000 clones are present, over 65% being singletons, with the ten largest covering around 1.9%. Overlapping HIV-1 Gag 15-mer peptides at around 1 ug per peptide per mL were used. Sorting selected CD4+ T cells upregulating both CD40 ligand and CD69. Donors were HIV-1-infected adults who began suppressive ART during chronic infection.

The TCR was taken from an adult man with HIV who was CMV-seropositive. The sequenced sample was CD4+ T cells sorted from PBMCs after 18-hour stimulation, obtained from a patient who received antiretroviral therapy. This rearrangement joins TRBV10-1 to TRBJ2-1; TRBD1 might be the D (5 bases). The CDR3, as DNA: TGCGCCAGCAGTGATAGGGGCCGGAATGAGCAGTTCTTC. It codes for CASSDRGRNEQFF.